Listed below are T cell receptor beta chains from one sample, sequenced in a study of blood T cells in healthy people across ages. TCRdb analysed the 5' RACE reads with MiXCR anew, one entry per CDR3 protein. The sample lists approximately 730,000 distinct CDR3 sequences, about 53% occurring once. The sequencing input was blood. The receptors stem from an elderly man in good health. The conserved cysteine and the conserved F or W are not part of the CDR3 here. Expanded clones get a size class; other rows say once, few or many, or leave the size out.

size: .
J: TRBJ2-1
V: TRBV7-6
CDR3: ASSLAPLSSLAGVRGEQF

size: few
J: TRBJ2-3
V: TRBV11-2
CDR3: ASSLVKGRGTDTQY

size: .
J: TRBJ2-1
V: TRBV28
CDR3: ASKSGTGANEQF

size: .
J: TRBJ2-5
V: TRBV24-1
CDR3: ATSDWTGETQY

size: .
J: TRBJ2-7
V: TRBV5-1
CDR3: ASNGDREVPYEQY

size: .
J: TRBJ1-1
V: TRBV7-2
CDR3: ASSLAWAQGAGAF

size: .
J: TRBJ2-7
V: TRBV2
CDR3: ASESYEQY

size: .
J: TRBJ2-1
V: TRBV20-1
CDR3: SGLRNEQF

size: .
J: TRBJ2-1
V: TRBV3-1
CDR3: ASSQEIGGDRGRYNEQF

size: .
J: TRBJ1-6
V: TRBV2
CDR3: ASSEGTGTGGRSPLH

size: .
J: TRBJ2-5
V: TRBV5-1
CDR3: ASSLGGTGVQETQY

size: .
J: TRBJ2-5
V: TRBV20-1
CDR3: SATGGRLQETQY

size: .
J: TRBJ2-3
V: TRBV7-9
CDR3: ASSFTSSRGASFDTQY

size: .
J: TRBJ2-5
V: TRBV6-5
CDR3: ASKLAGEQTQY

size: few
J: TRBJ2-5
V: TRBV4-1
CDR3: ASSQDPSGAQKETQY

size: .
J: TRBJ2-7
V: TRBV6-1
CDR3: ASEGEAYEQY

size: .
J: TRBJ2-3
V: TRBV20-1
CDR3: SAKGLAGVDTQY

size: .
J: TRBJ1-2
V: TRBV10-3
CDR3: AISIDSLYGYT

size: few
J: .
V: TRBV7-3
CDR3: ASSPGPTGEQY

size: .
J: TRBJ2-1
V: TRBV20-1
CDR3: SPRKREVDEQF

size: .
J: TRBJ2-3
V: TRBV7-9
CDR3: ACRLAGGDSYAY

size: .
J: TRBJ1-2
V: TRBV5-6
CDR3: ASSRGQESLNGYT

size: .
J: TRBJ2-1
V: TRBV7-9
CDR3: ASSPPGAGVRNEQF

size: few
J: TRBJ2-7
V: TRBV6-1
CDR3: ASSEAPRAAREQY

size: once
J: TRBJ2-3
V: TRBV2
CDR3: ASTSTGASTDTQY

size: .
J: TRBJ2-1
V: TRBV4-1
CDR3: ASSQVPGLSNEQF

size: few
J: TRBJ1-5
V: TRBV5-5
CDR3: ASSTQGTQPQH

size: .
J: TRBJ2-3
V: TRBV29-1
CDR3: SAFSGLALSTDTQY

size: .
J: .
V: TRBV24-1
CDR3: ATSDPGGGYEQY

size: few
J: TRBJ2-1
V: TRBV12-3/TRBV12-4
CDR3: ASSVRGNEQF

size: .
J: TRBJ2-2
V: TRBV10-3
CDR3: AISESGNTGELF